This record covers a single TCR beta chain. Its cognate antigen is unknown. Losses at the gene ends were 8 bases for V and 5 bases for J; bases not matched to a gene: 8. This CDR3 comprises 14 residues. Per germline, CDR1 SNHLY and CDR2 FYNNEI. Clones were read by immunoSEQ multiplex PCR, and TCRdb kept only the in-frame ones, dropping some. The sample carries about 30,000 clones, about four fifths recorded once. This sample was included in a study of a mutant IDH1 vaccine in newly diagnosed glioma. Study details: Patients had received radiotherapy, temozolomide, or both previously, most receiving both.

Time point: week 5, during vaccination. Doses comprised 300 ug of mutant IDH1 20-mer peptide each, plus topical imiquimod. The chain has TRBV2 and TRBJ2-3, with TRBD1 identical over 9 bases. The clonotype was recovered from a man aged 30 to 39 with glioma. Sequencing used PBMCs, obtained from a glioma patient whose treatment included an IDH1 peptide vaccine. CDR3 DNA: TGTGCCAGCTGCAGGGACAGGGCGGAAGATACGCAGTATTTT. Translation: CASCRDRAEDTQYF.